These T cell receptor beta chains were read from a single sample in a study of human T cells and chemical hapten exposure. From the 5' RACE reads, TCRdb called clonotypes with MiXCR, one entry per CDR3 protein. The profile shows approximately 150,000 distinct CDR3 sequences, about 4% of them singletons. The receptors originated from a female donor in good health. CDR3s include the opening cysteine and the closing phenylalanine or tryptophan. The D gene is left open where the match is weak. For some rows the clone size is stated as once, few or many, or as a class when expanded; others skip it.

j_call v_call clone_size d_call cdr3_nt cdr3_aa
TRBJ2-7 TRBV6-5 many . TGTGCCAGCAGCCGGGACAAGACCTACGAGCAGTACTTC CASSRDKTYEQYF
TRBJ2-3 TRBV7-8 many TRBD2 TGTGCCAGCAGTATTATGGGACTAGTGAGGGGTACGCAGTATTTT CASSIMGLVRGTQYF
TRBJ2-7 TRBV6-5 many . TGTGCCAGCAGGCGACACCGCTCCTACGAGCAGTACTTC CASRRHRSYEQYF
TRBJ2-3 TRBV18 few . TGTGCCAGCTCACCAGGGGCGGGCGGCTATCGCACAGATACGCAGTATTTT CASSPGAGGYRTDTQYF
TRBJ2-3 TRBV6-6 many TRBD2 TGTGCCAGCAGCGATAGCGGGGCCTTCACAGATACGCAGTATTTT CASSDSGAFTDTQYF
TRBJ2-1 TRBV5-4 . TRBD2 TGTGCCAGCAGCTTGGCGCAGCGGGGGGCGTACAATGAGCAGTTCTTC CASSLAQRGAYNEQFF
TRBJ2-1 TRBV6-2/TRBV6-3 many TRBD1 TGTGCCAGCAGTTACCGGGACAGGGGGTTTAATGAGCAGTTCTTC CASSYRDRGFNEQFF
TRBJ1-5 TRBV20-1 many . TGCAGTGCTAGAGCCATAGGGTCGGGTCAGCCCCAGCATTTT CSARAIGSGQPQHF
TRBJ1-1 TRBV6-2/TRBV6-3 many . TGTGCCAGCAGTTACTCGAGCGGAGTGGCCTTT CASSYSSGVAF
TRBJ2-3 TRBV6-2/TRBV6-3 many TRBD2 TGTGCCAGCAAGCTAGCGGGAGATACGCAGTATTTT CASKLAGDTQYF
TRBJ1-1 TRBV2 many . TGTGCCAGCAGGGTCGGGGGTGCTGAAGCTTTCTTT CASRVGGAEAFF
TRBJ2-1 TRBV27 many TRBD2 TGTGCCAGCAGTTCGATACTCATAGCGGGGGGGCTGTACAATGAGCAGTTCTTC CASSSILIAGGLYNEQFF
TRBJ2-3 TRBV28 many TRBD1 TGTGCCAGCAGGTATTCTGGAACAGGGGGCTTCACAGATACGCAGTATTTT CASRYSGTGGFTDTQYF
TRBJ2-3 TRBV27 . . TGTGCCAGCAGTCCGATTGCGGGCGACACAGATACGCAGTATTTT CASSPIAGDTDTQYF